This paragraph covers one T cell receptor (beta chain) sequence. Its target antigen remains unknown. No qualities accompany the bases; no much larger clone lies one base away. The data are from a study of glioma-infiltrating T cells after dendritic cell vaccination (dated by TCRdb to about 2016). For the study in its entirety: Of the approximately 15 glioblastoma patients in the cohort, all drawn from Phase I and II dendritic cell vaccination trials, 9 were newly diagnosed and 6 had recurrent disease. Patients received autologous tumor lysate-pulsed dendritic cell vaccination between about 2003 and 2013. The vaccine was prepared from monocyte-derived dendritic cells that were cultured for approximately seven days with IL-4 and GM-CSF and then pulsed overnight with autologous tumor lysate. Each patient got three intradermal injections of the dendritic cell vaccine, spaced at biweekly intervals, in the arm below the axilla. Tumor-infiltrating lymphocyte content was quantified and tumor and blood repertoires were compared in dendritic cell-vaccinated glioblastoma patients by deep sequencing of TCR beta CDR3 regions. TCR sequencing metrics, including TIL content and tumor-blood repertoire overlap, were correlated with survival after dendritic cell vaccination. Study-wide conclusions, independent of this receptor: The response model built on TCR overlap across three groups was characterized as speculative, with prospective validation still needed. After dendritic cell vaccination, a higher estimated pretreatment TIL content predicted longer time to progression and overall survival. TCR clonality showed no direct relationship with survival, which suggests that a diverse polyclonal response may be important. The cohort was small and heterogeneous, and full blood and tumor sets were available for few patients, with initial-recurrent tumor pairs available for even fewer patients.

Selection of patients required sufficient residual fresh-frozen tumor tissue and over two years of available survival data. None of the glioblastoma patients carried an isocitrate dehydrogenase mutation, although molecular status otherwise varied. PBMC were collected before vaccination, two weeks after the third vaccination, and at tumor progression when it occurred. Genomic DNA was extracted with the Qiagen DNeasy Blood extraction Kit. Between the V and J ends, shortened by 5 bases and 3 bases respectively, the junction contains 17 bases. Taken from cysteine to phenylalanine, the CDR3 has 15 residues. The CDR3 DNA has 45 bases and is translated from base 1. Reading the germline V gene gives CDR1 SGHNT and CDR2 YENEEA. TCRB CDR3 regions were amplified from roughly 1.8 ug genomic DNA, or all available DNA if less, using the immunoSEQ assay. The multiplex PCR employed 60 forward primers targeting TCR V beta segments and 13 reverse primers targeting J beta segments. To estimate the number of reads per starting template, synthetic control templates were added to each sample at limiting dilution. Reads of 87 bp were generated by sequencing on the Illumina HiSeq System. As for the authors' bioinformatics: PCR and sequencing errors were removed by a nearest neighbor algorithm that merged closely related sequences. TCR overlap was defined as the percentage of unique tumor TCR beta sequences that were also present in the same patient's peripheral blood. Entries here come from immuneACCESS through TCRdb and include only in-frame sequences with V and J called. Some clones fail to appear in such tables; in the studies checked, an unresolved V gene covers under half of the shortfall, and the cause of the remainder is unknown. The V and J calls and clone size are taken from that table; D and trimming were inferred from the DNA. The sample contains more than 85,000 clones, more than 75% of them found a single time. The ten largest clones take up under 3% of the sample.

Rearrangement joined TRBV11-3 to TRBJ2-7; the D gene cannot be resolved reliably. The sequenced sample was blood, obtained before dendritic cell vaccination. The source is a human donor with glioblastoma. The nucleotides are TGTGCCAGCAGCCTTGGCGGTGGCCCTAGCTACGAGCAGTACTTC. Its product reads: CASSLGGGPSYEQYF.